This T cell receptor (beta chain) appears in the sequencing data of a study of T cells in Graves' hyperthyroidism and ophthalmopathy. Study-wide context: Peripheral blood was drawn at first diagnosis, prior to all treatment.

Study conclusions and caveats: Ophthalmopathy was separated from stable hyperthyroidism by a 13 V-J model.

Amplification yielded TCR beta CDR3 regions, with RNA transcripts as the source. RT-PCR in the first round (using the HTBI primer set) targeted the TCR CDR3. TCRdb redid the calling of the multiplex PCR reads with MiXCR, one entry per CDR3 protein. The table includes under 400,000 distinct CDR3 sequences, about a sixth detected once. This clonotype appeared many times. Its specificity is unknown. With a much larger clone just one base away, this may be a read error. The CDR3 extends over 15 amino acids. Per germline, CDR1 SGHAT and CDR2 FQNNGV. The V and J genes are TRBV11-2 and TRBJ1-1; D not resolved. The sample consisted of blood. The sequence was collected from a middle-aged woman with Graves' ophthalmopathy. The CDR3 sequence: CTSSLDPHPKSEAFF. In nucleotides, the CDR3 is TGTACCAGCAGCTTAGATCCTCACCCTAAGTCTGAAGCTTTCTTT.